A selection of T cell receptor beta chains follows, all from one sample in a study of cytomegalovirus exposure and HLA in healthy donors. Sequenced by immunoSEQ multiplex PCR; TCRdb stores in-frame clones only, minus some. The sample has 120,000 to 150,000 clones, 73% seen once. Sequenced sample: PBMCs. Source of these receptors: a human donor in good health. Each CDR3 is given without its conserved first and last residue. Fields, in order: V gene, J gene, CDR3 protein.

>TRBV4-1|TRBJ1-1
ASSPRTEGNTEAF
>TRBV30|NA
AWASGSYEQY
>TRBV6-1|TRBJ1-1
ASSERGRGSTEAF
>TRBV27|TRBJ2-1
ASSRIQAGDGNEQF
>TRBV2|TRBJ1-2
ASSAYGNYGYT
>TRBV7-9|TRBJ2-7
ASSSWTTTYEQY
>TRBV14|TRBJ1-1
ASSLGQGWSTEAF
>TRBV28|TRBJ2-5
ASSRETQY
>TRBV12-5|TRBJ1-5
ASDPGGSQPQH
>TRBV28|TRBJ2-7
ASSSPYEQY
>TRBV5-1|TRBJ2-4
ASSFLRQKNIQY
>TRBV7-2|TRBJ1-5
ASNTGVGDVQPQH
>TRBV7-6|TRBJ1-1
ASSLGGGQNTEAF